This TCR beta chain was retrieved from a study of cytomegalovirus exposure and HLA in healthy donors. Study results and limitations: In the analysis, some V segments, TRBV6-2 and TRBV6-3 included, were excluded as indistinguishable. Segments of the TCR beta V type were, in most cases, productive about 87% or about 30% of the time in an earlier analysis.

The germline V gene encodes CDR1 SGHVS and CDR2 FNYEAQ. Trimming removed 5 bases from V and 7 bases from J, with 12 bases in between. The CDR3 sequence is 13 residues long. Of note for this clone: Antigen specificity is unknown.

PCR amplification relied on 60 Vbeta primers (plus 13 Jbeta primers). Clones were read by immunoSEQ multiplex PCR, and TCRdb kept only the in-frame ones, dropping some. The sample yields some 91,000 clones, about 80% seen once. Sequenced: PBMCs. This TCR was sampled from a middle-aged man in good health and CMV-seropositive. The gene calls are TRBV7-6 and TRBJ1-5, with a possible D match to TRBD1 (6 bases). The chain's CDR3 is CASSPAQGQPQHF. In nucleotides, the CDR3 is TGTGCCAGCAGCCCCGCACAGGGCCAGCCCCAGCATTTT. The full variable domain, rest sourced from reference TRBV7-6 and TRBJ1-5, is GAGVSQSPRYKVTKRGQDVALRCDPISGHVSLYWYRQALGQGPEFLTYFNYEAQQDKSGLPNDRFSAERPEGSISTLTIQRTEQRDSAMYRCASSPAQGQPQHFGDGTRLSIL.